This T cell receptor (beta chain) appears in the sequencing data of a study of blood T cell repertoires in COVID-19. Overall study context: Whether acute or convalescent, the COVID-19 samples came from the United States, Italy and Spain. The analysed material was cDNA or gDNA that came from T cells, B-cell-depleted T cells, or PBMCs.

The junction had 9 bases not matched to a gene; V was cut back by 11 bases and J by 5 bases. The CDR3 covers 13 residues. From germline, CDR1 is SNHLY and CDR2 FYNNEI. As handled by the study authors: Amplifying reference gene primers gave estimates of nucleated cell counts. Method: immunoSEQ multiplex PCR; TCRdb's copy keeps in-frame clones and lacks some. The DNA was the basis for D and trimming; V, J and clone size are from that table. The repertoire includes some 150,000 clones, about 86% of them detected once, and 3% sits in the top ten. In its sample, this clone was seen once. The TCR comes from a woman at least 80 years old with acute or convalescent COVID-19. V is TRBV2 and J is TRBJ2-3, with 8 bases fitting TRBD2. Material for sequencing was peripheral blood. Here the CDR3 DNA reads TGTGCCGGGTCCGGCAGCGGGAGAGATACGCAGTATTTT. Translation: CAGSGSGRDTQYF.